A single sample gave rise to the 5 T cell receptor beta chains below, sequenced in a study of blood T cell repertoires in COVID-19. Using immunoSEQ multiplex PCR, the repertoire was profiled, and TCRdb retains in-frame clones only, with some absent. The table lists a few hundred thousand clones, over 75% of them singletons. Source material: PBMCs or T cells enriched from blood (not recorded which). The receptor source for this set is a woman younger than 35 who had recovered from COVID-19.

The chain links TRBV19 to TRBJ1-1; no clear D. Germline V gene sequence: CDR1 LNHDA, CDR2 SQIVND (reference sequence). The CDR3 contains 12 residues. V gave up 5 bases and J gave up 8 bases, with 12 bases separating them. The DNA of the CDR3 is TGTGCCAGTAGTGAAGGAGACGGGGAAGCTTTCTTT. It encodes CASSEGDGEAFF.

The rearrangement joins TRBV12-5 to TRBJ1-3; D uncertain. The germline CDR1 and CDR2 sequences are LGHNT and FRNRAP. The CDR3 runs to 15 residues. V lost 1 base to trimming and J lost 0 bases, with 7 bases between them. As DNA, the CDR3 is TGTGCTAGTGGTTTGGGACAAATCTCTGGAAACACCATATATTTT. This translates into CASGLGQISGNTIYF.

The chain is built from TRBV5-1 and TRBJ2-3, with D possibly being TRBD2 (7 bases). V was cut by 0 bases and J by 2 bases, with 13 bases left in between. Germline assignment: CDR1 SGHRS and CDR2 YFSETQ. The CDR3 sequence is 16 residues long. The CDR3, as DNA: TGCGCCAGCAGCTTGGCCGGGGGGCGCCCCACAGATACGCAGTATTTT. Its protein product is CASSLAGGRPTDTQYF.

The chain combines TRBV7-2 with TRBJ1-2; weak D call: TRBD1 (6 bases). Trimming took 1 base from V and 4 from J, leaving 19 bases between them. CDR1 is SGHTA and CDR2 is FQGNSA in the germline V gene. CDR3 length equals 17 residues. CDR3 sequence reads: CASSLVSGQSQTYGYTF. In DNA, the CDR3 is TGTGCCAGCAGCTTAGTGTCCGGACAGAGCCAGACCTATGGCTACACCTTC.

The J gene is TRBJ2-5, the V gene TRBV5-1; 11 bases align to TRBD2. J was trimmed by 5 bases and V by 0 bases; bases with no gene match: 0. There are 14 residues in the CDR3. Germline CDR1 and CDR2: SGHRS and YFSETQ. CDR3 loop: CASSLGTSGETQYF. The DNA for the CDR3 is TGCGCCAGCAGCTTGGGGACTAGCGGGGAGACCCAGTACTTC.